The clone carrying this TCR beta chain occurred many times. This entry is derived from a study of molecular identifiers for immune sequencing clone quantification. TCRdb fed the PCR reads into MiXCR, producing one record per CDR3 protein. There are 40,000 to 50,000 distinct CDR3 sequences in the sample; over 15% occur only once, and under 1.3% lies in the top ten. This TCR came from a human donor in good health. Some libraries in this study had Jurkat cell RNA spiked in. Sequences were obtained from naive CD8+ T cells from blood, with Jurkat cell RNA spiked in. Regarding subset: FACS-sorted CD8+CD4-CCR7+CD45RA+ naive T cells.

In DNA, the CDR3 is TGTGCCGTAACCACAGGAAACACCGGGGAGCTGTTTTTT. Translating gives CAVTTGNTGELFF. This rearrangement joins TRBV12-3 or TRBV12-4 to TRBJ2-2; a weak D match, TRBD1 (5 bases). The CDR3 contains 13 residues. The V and J ends lost 11 bases and 2 bases respectively, with 12 bases between them.